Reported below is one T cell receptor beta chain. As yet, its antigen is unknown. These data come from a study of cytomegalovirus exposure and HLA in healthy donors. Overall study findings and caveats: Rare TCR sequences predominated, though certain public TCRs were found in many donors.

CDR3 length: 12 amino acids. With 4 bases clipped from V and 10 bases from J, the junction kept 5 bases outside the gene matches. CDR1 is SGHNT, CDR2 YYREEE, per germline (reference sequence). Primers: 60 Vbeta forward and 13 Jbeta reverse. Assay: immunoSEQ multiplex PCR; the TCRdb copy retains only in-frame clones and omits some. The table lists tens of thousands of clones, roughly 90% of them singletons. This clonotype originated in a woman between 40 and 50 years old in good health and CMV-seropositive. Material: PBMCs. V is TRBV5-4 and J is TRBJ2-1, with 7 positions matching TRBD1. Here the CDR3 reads CASSLTGEEQFF. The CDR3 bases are TGTGCCAGCAGCCTCACAGGGGAAGAGCAGTTCTTC.